This entry features one T cell receptor (beta chain) sequence. Antigen specificity is unknown. The data stem from a study of CD8 T cells in Susac syndrome. Broader study findings: That the number of individuals in its TCR sequencing and HLA analysis was relatively small was acknowledged by the study.

An input of about 0.5 to 1 ug of RNA was subjected to reverse transcription using random hexamers. Amplification of TCR beta CDR3 was carried out by immunoSEQ multiplex PCR, which covered 54 Vbeta and 13 Jbeta segments. In TCRdb, the immunoSEQ multiplex PCR reads were re-called with MiXCR into one record per CDR3 protein. Of about 200,000 distinct CDR3 sequences detected, 85% to 95% appear once; the ten largest clones hold approximately 0.075%. The T cells that were sequenced for TCR beta were CD8+ and CD4+ cells from blood. Sequencing was done on a sample of CD4+ T cells from PBMCs. The TCR was taken from a human donor with multiple sclerosis.

The CDR3 region has the DNA TGCAGTGCTAGAGATCCGGGACAGGGGGACTATGGCTACACCTTC. Residues: CSARDPGQGDYGYTF. The J gene is TRBJ1-2, the V gene TRBV20-1; 11 bases match TRBD1. Germline V CDR1 and CDR2: DFQATT, SNEGSKA (reference sequence). V shed 0 bases and J 3 bases; nucleotides not matched to a gene: 3. The CDR3 covers 15 residues.